This entry concerns a single T cell receptor beta chain. This entry is derived from a study of blood T cell repertoires in COVID-19. Overall study context: Sample material is recorded as cDNA or gDNA derived from T cells, B-cell-depleted T cells, or PBMCs.

Per the authors' pipeline: Quantification of nucleated cells was approximated via reference gene primer amplification. Assay used: immunoSEQ multiplex PCR; TCRdb lists only in-frame clones, some missing. Clonal size and the V and J genes are those of that table, whereas D and trimming came from the DNA. The sample shows roughly 100,000 clones, approximately 89% of them seen only once. Trimming cost V 5 bases and J 6 bases, with 8 bases left between them. The CDR3 spans 12 residues. The V gene's germline CDR1 is SGHDT and CDR2 YYEEEE. This TCR was recovered from a woman at least 80 years old in a cohort sampled during active COVID-19. The sequencing sample was made of peripheral blood. The chain carries TRBV5-6 and TRBJ2-2, with D hard to call. CDR3 in amino acids: CASRSYSGELFF. CDR3 DNA: TGTGCCAGCAGAAGCTACTCCGGGGAGCTGTTTTTT.